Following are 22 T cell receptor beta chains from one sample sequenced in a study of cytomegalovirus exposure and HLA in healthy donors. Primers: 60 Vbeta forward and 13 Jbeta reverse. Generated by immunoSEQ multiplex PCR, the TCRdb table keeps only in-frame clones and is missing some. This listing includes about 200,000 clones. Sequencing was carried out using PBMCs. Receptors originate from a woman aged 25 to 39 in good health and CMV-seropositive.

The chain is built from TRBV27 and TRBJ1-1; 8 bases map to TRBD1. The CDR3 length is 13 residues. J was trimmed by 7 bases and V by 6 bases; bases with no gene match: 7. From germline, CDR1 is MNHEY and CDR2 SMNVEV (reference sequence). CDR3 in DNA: TGTGCCAGCAGCTTTCAGGGGGCCGGTGAAGCTTTCTTT. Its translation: CASSFQGAGEAFF.

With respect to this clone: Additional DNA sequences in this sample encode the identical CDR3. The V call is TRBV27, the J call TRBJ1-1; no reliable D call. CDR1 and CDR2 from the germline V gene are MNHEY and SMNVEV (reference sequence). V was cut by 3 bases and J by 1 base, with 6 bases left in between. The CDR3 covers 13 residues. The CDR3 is CASSLAGNTEAFF. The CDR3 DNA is TGTGCCAGCAGTTTGGCGGGGAACACTGAAGCTTTCTTT.

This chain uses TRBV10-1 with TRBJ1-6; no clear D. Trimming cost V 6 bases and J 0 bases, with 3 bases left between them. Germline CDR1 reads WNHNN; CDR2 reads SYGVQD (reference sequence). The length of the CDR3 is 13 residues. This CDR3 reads CASSISYNSPLHF. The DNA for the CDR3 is TGCGCCAGCAGCATCTCCTATAATTCACCCCTCCACTTT.

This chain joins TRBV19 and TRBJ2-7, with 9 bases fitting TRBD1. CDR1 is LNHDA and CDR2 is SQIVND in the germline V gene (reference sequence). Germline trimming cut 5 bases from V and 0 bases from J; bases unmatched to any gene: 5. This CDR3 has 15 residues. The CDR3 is CASSVGTGFSYEQYF. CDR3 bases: TGTGCCAGTAGTGTGGGGACAGGGTTCTCCTACGAGCAGTACTTC.

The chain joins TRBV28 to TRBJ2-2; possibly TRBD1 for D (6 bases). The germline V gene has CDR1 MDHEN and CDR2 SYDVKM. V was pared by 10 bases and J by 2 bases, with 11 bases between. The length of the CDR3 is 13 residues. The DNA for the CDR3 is TGTGCCATCCTACAGGGAAACACCGGGGAGCTGTTTTTT. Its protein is CAILQGNTGELFF.

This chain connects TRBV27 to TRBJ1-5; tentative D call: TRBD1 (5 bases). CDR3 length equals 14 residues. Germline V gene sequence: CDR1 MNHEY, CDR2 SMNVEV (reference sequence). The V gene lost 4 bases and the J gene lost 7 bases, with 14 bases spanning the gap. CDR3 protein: CASSSGGRIQPQHF. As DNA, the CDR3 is TGTGCCAGCAGTTCTGGGGGGAGAATCCAGCCCCAGCATTTT.

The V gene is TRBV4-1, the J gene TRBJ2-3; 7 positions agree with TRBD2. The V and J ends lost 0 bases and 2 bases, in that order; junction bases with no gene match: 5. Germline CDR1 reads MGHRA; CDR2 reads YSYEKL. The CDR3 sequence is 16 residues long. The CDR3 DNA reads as TGCGCCAGCAGCCAAGATATAGCGGGCCTCACAGATACGCAGTATTTT. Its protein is CASSQDIAGLTDTQYF.

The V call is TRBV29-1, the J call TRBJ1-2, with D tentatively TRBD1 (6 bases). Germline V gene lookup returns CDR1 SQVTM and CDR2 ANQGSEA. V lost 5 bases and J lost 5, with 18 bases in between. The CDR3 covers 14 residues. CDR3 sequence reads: CSVYEVRGAYGYTF. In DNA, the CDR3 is TGCAGCGTTTACGAAGTGCGGGGGGCTTATGGCTACACCTTC.

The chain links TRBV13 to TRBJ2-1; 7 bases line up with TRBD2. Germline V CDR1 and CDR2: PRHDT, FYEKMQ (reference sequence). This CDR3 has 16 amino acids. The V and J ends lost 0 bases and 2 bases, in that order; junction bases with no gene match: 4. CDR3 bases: TGTGCCAGCAGCTTAGGCTTCGGGACTACCTACAATGAGCAGTTCTTC. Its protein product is CASSLGFGTTYNEQFF. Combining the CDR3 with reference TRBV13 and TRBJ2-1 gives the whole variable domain AAGVIQSPRHLIKEKRETATLKCYPIPRHDTVYWYQQGPGQDPQFLISFYEKMQSDKGSIPDRFSAQQFSDYHSELNMSSLELGDSALYFCASSLGFGTTYNEQFFGPGTRLTVL.

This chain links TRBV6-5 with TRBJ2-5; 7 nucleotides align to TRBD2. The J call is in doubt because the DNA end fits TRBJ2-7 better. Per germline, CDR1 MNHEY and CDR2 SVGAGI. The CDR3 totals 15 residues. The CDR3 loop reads CASSSPEAGVGEQYF. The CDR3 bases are TGTGCCAGCAGTTCGCCCGAGGCGGGAGTAGGCGAGCAGTACTTC.

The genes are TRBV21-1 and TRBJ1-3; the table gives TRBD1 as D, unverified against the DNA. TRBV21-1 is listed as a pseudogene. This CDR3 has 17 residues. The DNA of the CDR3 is TGTGCCAGCAGCAAAGGCAGGCAGGGGGCGCTGGGAAACACCATATATTTT. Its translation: CASSKGRQGALGNTIYF.

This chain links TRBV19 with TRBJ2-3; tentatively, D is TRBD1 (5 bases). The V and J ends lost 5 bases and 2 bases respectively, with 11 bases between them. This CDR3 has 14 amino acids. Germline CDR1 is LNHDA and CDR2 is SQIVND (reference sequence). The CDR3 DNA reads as TGTGCCAGTAGTGAAGACAGATACACAGATACGCAGTATTTT. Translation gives CASSEDRYTDTQYF. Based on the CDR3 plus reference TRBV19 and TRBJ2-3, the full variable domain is DGGITQSPKYLFRKEGQNVTLSCEQNLNHDAMYWYRQDPGQGLRLIYYSQIVNDFQKGDIAEGYSVSREKKESFPLTVTSAQKNPTAFYLCASSEDRYTDTQYFGPGTRLTVL.

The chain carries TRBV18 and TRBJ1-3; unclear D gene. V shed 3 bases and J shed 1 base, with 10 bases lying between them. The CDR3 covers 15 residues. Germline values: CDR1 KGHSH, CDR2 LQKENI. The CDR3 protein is CASSPRDSSGNTIYF. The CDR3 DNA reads TGTGCCAGCTCACCGCGGGATAGTTCTGGAAACACCATATATTTT.

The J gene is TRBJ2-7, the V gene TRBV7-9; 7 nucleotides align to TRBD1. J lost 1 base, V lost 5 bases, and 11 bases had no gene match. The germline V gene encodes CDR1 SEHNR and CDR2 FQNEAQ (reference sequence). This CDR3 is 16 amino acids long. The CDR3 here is CASSPDREWLSYEQYF. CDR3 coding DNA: TGTGCCAGCAGCCCCGACAGGGAATGGTTATCCTACGAGCAGTACTTC.

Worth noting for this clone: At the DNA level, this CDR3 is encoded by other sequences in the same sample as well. The DNA for the CDR3 is TGCGCCAGCAGCTTACAGGGGGGTTCCACTGAAGCTTTCTTT. The encoded protein is CASSLQGGSTEAFF. This rearrangement joins TRBV5-1 to TRBJ1-1; TRBD1 matches at 8 bases. The germline V gene encodes CDR1 SGHRS and CDR2 YFSETQ. CDR3 length: 14 residues. V lost 2 bases and J lost 4; bases outside the gene matches: 4. The whole variable domain, remainder taken from reference TRBV5-1 and TRBJ1-1, is KAGVTQTPRYLIKTRGQQVTLSCSPISGHRSVSWYQQTPGQGLQFLFEYFSETQRNKGNFPGRFSGRQFSNSRSEMNVSTLELGDSALYLCASSLQGGSTEAFFGQGTRLTVV.

The CDR3 DNA sequence: TGTGCCAGCAGCTTGGGGGCGAACACTGAAGCTTTCTTT. Translation: CASSLGANTEAFF. V gene TRBV11-3 combines with J gene TRBJ1-1, with a weak D call TRBD1 (6 bases). The V end lost 3 bases, the J end lost 1 base, and 6 bases lay between the germline ends. In germline, CDR1 is SGHNT, CDR2 YENEEA. The CDR3 totals 13 residues.

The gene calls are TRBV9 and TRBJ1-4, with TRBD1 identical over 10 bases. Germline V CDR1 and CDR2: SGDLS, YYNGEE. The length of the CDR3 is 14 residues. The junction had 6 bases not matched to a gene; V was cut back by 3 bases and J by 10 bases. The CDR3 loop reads CASSATGGAGKLFF. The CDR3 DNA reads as TGTGCCAGCAGCGCGACAGGGGGCGCGGGAAAACTGTTTTTT.

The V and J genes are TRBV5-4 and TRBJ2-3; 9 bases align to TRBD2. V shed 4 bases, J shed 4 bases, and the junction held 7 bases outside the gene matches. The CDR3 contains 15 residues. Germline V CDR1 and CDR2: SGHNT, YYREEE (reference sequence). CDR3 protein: CASSRRGGEADTQYF. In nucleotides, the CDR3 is TGTGCCAGCAGCAGGCGGGGGGGCGAAGCAGATACGCAGTATTTT.

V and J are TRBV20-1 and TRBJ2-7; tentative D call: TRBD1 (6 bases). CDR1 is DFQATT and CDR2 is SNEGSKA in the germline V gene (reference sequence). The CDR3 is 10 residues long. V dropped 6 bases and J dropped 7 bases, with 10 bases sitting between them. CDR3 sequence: CSAVDREQYF. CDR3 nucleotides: TGCAGTGCCGTCGACAGGGAGCAGTACTTC.

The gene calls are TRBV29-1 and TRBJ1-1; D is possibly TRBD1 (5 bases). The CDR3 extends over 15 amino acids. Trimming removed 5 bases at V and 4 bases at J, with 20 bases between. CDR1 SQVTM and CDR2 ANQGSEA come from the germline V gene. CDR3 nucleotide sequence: TGCAGCGTTCGGGGGATCTTGCGCCTAAGCACTGAAGCTTTCTTT. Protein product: CSVRGILRLSTEAFF.

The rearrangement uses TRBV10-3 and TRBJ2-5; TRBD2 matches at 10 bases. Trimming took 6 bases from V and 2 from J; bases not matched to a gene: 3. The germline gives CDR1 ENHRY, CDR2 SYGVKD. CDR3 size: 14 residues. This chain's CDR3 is CAISLLAGQETQYF. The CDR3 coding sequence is TGTGCCATCAGCTTACTAGCGGGACAAGAGACCCAGTACTTC.

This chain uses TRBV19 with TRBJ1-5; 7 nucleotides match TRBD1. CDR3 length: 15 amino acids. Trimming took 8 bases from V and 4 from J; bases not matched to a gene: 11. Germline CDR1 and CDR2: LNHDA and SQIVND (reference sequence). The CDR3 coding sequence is TGTGCCAGTCGTCGGGACAGCTACGGAAATCAGCCCCAGCATTTT. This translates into CASRRDSYGNQPQHF.